Listed here are 21 T cell receptor beta chains from one sample, sequenced in a study of patients and donors after allogeneic stem cell transplantation. TCRdb reprocessed the RT-PCR reads with MiXCR, giving one entry per CDR3 protein. The sample comprises roughly 960,000 distinct CDR3 sequences, roughly 17% of which are singletons, and about 6% rests with the top ten. Sequencing was done on a sample of blood, either unsorted or a sorted T cell fraction (not recorded which). These receptors were taken from a human donor who was either an allogeneic HSCT recipient or a stem cell or donor lymphocyte infusion donor (not recorded which). It is not recorded whose cells these are; they may come from a transplant donor.

The J gene is TRBJ2-1, the V gene TRBV5-1; D is perhaps TRBD1 or TRBD2 (5 bases each). V was pared by 4 bases and J by 6 bases, with 17 bases between. The CDR3 extends over 15 amino acids. The germline CDR1 and CDR2 sequences are SGHRS and YFSETQ. This CDR3 reads CASSRDGGAPNEQFF. In nucleotides, the CDR3 is TGCGCCAGCAGCAGGGATGGGGGAGCGCCCAATGAGCAGTTCTTC.

The chain is built from TRBV7-6 and TRBJ2-3, with D uncertain. This CDR3 comprises 13 residues. Germline V gene lookup returns CDR1 SGHVS and CDR2 FNYEAQ. V lost 5 bases to trimming and J lost 3 bases, with 9 bases between them. CDR3 in DNA: TGTGCCAGCAGCGAGTGGAGTACAGATACGCAGTATTTT. Its protein product is CASSEWSTDTQYF. Based on the CDR3 plus reference TRBV7-6 and TRBJ2-3, the full variable domain is GAGVSQSPRYKVTKRGQDVALRCDPISGHVSLYWYRQALGQGPEFLTYFNYEAQQDKSGLPNDRFSAERPEGSISTLTIQRTEQRDSAMYRCASSEWSTDTQYFGPGTRLTVL.

V is TRBV7-7 and J is TRBJ2-5; D is possibly TRBD1 or TRBD2 (6 bases each). Trimming took 8 bases from V and 4 from J, leaving 20 bases between them. Germline CDR1 and CDR2: SSHAT and FNYEAQ (reference sequence). The CDR3 contains 15 residues. DNA for the CDR3: TGTGCCAGCGCCCCCGGGACTGGAGGGGGAGAGACCCAGTACTTC. It is translated as CASAPGTGGGETQYF.

In this sample, this clonotype turned up a few times. CDR3 sequence reads: CSADPGLADNEQFF. CDR3 coding DNA: TGCAGTGCCGACCCGGGACTAGCGGACAATGAGCAGTTCTTC. This chain connects TRBV20-1 to TRBJ2-1, with TRBD2 identical over 11 bases. J lost 5 bases, V lost 6 bases, and 6 bases had no gene match. Per germline, CDR1 DFQATT and CDR2 SNEGSKA (reference sequence). The CDR3 sequence is 14 residues long.

The chain is built from TRBV5-1 and TRBJ2-7; no reliable D call. The germline CDR1 and CDR2 sequences are SGHRS and YFSETQ. The CDR3 spans 14 residues. With 8 bases removed from V and 1 base from J, the gap between germline ends came to 16 bases. The CDR3 loop reads CASQRAGESYEQYF. CDR3 DNA sequence: TGCGCCAGTCAAAGGGCCGGAGAGTCCTACGAGCAGTACTTC.

The table lists this clonotype with a few counts. This chain joins TRBV7-2 and TRBJ1-4; maybe TRBD1 (5 bases). The CDR3 consists of 15 residues. The germline CDR1 and CDR2 sequences are SGHTA and FQGNSA. V was cut by 2 bases and J by 5 bases, with 12 bases left in between. CDR3 sequence reads: CASSLRGPRNEKLFF. CDR3 bases: TGTGCCAGCAGCTTAAGGGGCCCTCGGAATGAAAAACTGTTTTTT.

The V gene is TRBV30, the J gene TRBJ1-1; D ambiguous. V lost 4 bases, J lost 4 bases, and 4 bases lay in between. Germline V gene lookup returns CDR1 GTSNPN and CDR2 SVGIG (reference sequence). The CDR3 contains 10 residues. CDR3 sequence reads: CAWTPTEAFF. As DNA, the CDR3 is TGTGCCTGGACCCCCACTGAAGCTTTCTTT.

The V and J genes are TRBV29-1 and TRBJ2-1; TRBD1 is a possible D gene (5 bases). The germline V and J ends were trimmed by 2 bases and 6 bases, with 11 bases remaining between them. CDR1 is SQVTM and CDR2 is ANQGSEA in the germline V gene. The CDR3 has 13 residues. The CDR3 coding sequence is TGCAGCGTTGAACAATTAAGGGGCAATGAGCAGTTCTTC. This encodes CSVEQLRGNEQFF.

This clonotype was seen a handful of times. The chain links TRBV5-1 to TRBJ2-7; D may be TRBD2 (6 bases). CDR3 length: 12 amino acids. V lost 4 bases to trimming and J lost 12 bases, with 17 bases between them. Germline CDR1 is SGHRS and CDR2 is YFSETQ. The CDR3, as DNA: TGCGCCAGCAGCGGGAGGCCCCTCTGGTTGTACTTC. It translates to CASSGRPLWLYF.

As to this clonotype: Compared with germline, one end of the junction differs, possibly owing to a read error. V usage is TRBV2 and J usage is TRBJ2-5, with no clear D. The CDR3 covers 10 residues. Germline CDR1 SNHLY, CDR2 FYNNEI. CDR3 nucleotides: TGTGCCAGCAGTGGGGTTGATCCGCACTTC. The encoded protein is CASSGVDPHF.

This clonotype was observed a handful of times. V is TRBV5-5 and J is TRBJ2-7; D remains unclear. The CDR3 has 15 amino acids. V was clipped by 3 bases and J by 3 bases, with 16 bases between them. CDR1 SGHKS and CDR2 YYEKEE come from the germline V gene (reference sequence). For the CDR3, the DNA is TGTGCCAGCAGCTATGGTGGAAGGGTGGGCTACGAGCAGTACTTC. Translated: CASSYGGRVGYEQYF.

A few counts support this clonotype. This chain connects TRBV10-3 to TRBJ2-7, with 9 nucleotides matching TRBD2. The CDR3 length is 14 residues. Germline CDR1 is ENHRY and CDR2 is SYGVKD. The ends lost 6 bases at V and 3 bases at J; junction bases unmatched: 6. In DNA, the CDR3 is TGTGCCATCAGCGGTCAGACTAGCGGCTACGAGCAGTACTTC. This encodes CAISGQTSGYEQYF.

This clonotype was detected a few times. This sequence joins TRBV20-1 and TRBJ2-7; 7 bases are a match to TRBD2. The CDR3 has 14 residues. The trim removed 3 bases at V and 1 base at J, leaving 6 bases unmatched. Germline V gene sequence: CDR1 DFQATT, CDR2 SNEGSKA (reference sequence). The CDR3 bases are TGCAGTGCTAGCCTGCGGGAGAGGTCCTACGAGCAGTACTTC. Amino acid sequence: CSASLRERSYEQYF.

This clonotype was seen a single time. The chain carries TRBV4-2 and TRBJ2-3; D may be TRBD2 (6 bases). Germline V gives CDR1 LGHNA, CDR2 YNFKEQ. With 3 bases removed from V and 6 bases from J, the gap between germline ends came to 25 bases. The CDR3 extends over 18 amino acids. Written as DNA, the CDR3 is TGTGCCAGCAGCCAGTCCCCAGCGGGTCTTACCCGAGGTGATACGCAGTATTTT. This encodes CASSQSPAGLTRGDTQYF.

This clonotype was seen a handful of times. CDR3 in amino acids: CASRPPGGSGYNEQFF. CDR3 bases: TGTGCCAGCAGGCCCCCCGGGGGAAGCGGCTACAATGAGCAGTTCTTC. The chain couples TRBV12-3 or TRBV12-4 to TRBJ2-1; D may be TRBD2 (6 bases). This CDR3 has 16 residues. Trimming removed 6 bases from V and 3 bases from J, with 18 bases in between.

The chain has TRBV24-1 and TRBJ1-2, with unresolved D. The CDR3 loop spans 15 amino acids. In germline, CDR1 is KGHDR, CDR2 SFDVKD. Trimming shortened V by 0 bases and J by 8 bases, and 15 bases separated the two germline ends. CDR3 nucleotide sequence: TGTGCCACCAGTGATTTGAAGACGGCGGGCGAGGGCTACACCTTC. Its translation: CATSDLKTAGEGYTF.

V and J are TRBV30 and TRBJ2-3; 7 bases fit TRBD1. The CDR3 has 15 residues. J gave up 0 bases and V 3 bases, and 6 bases lay outside the gene matches. Germline CDR1 and CDR2: GTSNPN and SVGIG (reference sequence). In DNA, the CDR3 is TGTGCCTGGAGGGTAACAGGGGCTAGCACAGATACGCAGTATTTT. This sequence encodes CAWRVTGASTDTQYF. Supplemented by reference TRBV30 and TRBJ2-3, the full variable domain reads SQTIHQWPATLVQPVGSPLSLECTVEGTSNPNLYWYRQAAGRGLQLLFYSVGIGQISSEVPQNLSASRPQDRQFILSSKKLLLSDSGFYLCAWRVTGASTDTQYFGPGTRLTVL.

The chain combines TRBV20-1 with TRBJ2-2, with D hard to call. V was pared by 2 bases and J by 5 bases, with 15 bases between. The germline gives CDR1 DFQATT, CDR2 SNEGSKA (reference sequence). The CDR3 is 15 residues long. CDR3 loop: CSARSPARKTGELFF. Here the CDR3 DNA reads TGCAGTGCTAGAAGCCCAGCCAGAAAAACCGGGGAGCTGTTTTTT.

This chain uses TRBV5-1 with TRBJ2-2; D possibly corresponds to TRBD2 (6 bases). CDR1 SGHRS and CDR2 YFSETQ come from the germline V gene. The CDR3 has 16 residues. V was shortened by 0 bases and J by 4 bases, with 13 bases between the two germline ends. The CDR3 DNA sequence: TGCGCCAGCAGCTTGGTGGCCGGGAGTGGCACCGGGGAGCTGTTTTTT. This encodes CASSLVAGSGTGELFF.

This clonotype was counted once. The chain employs TRBV11-2 and TRBJ2-3, with TRBD2 matching 8 bases. With V trimmed by 2 bases and J by 8 bases, 15 bases remained unmatched. Germline V gives CDR1 SGHAT, CDR2 FQNNGV. The CDR3 contains 17 residues. Here the CDR3 DNA reads TGTGCCAGCAGCTTACCGCGCGGGGGGTTCGGGGTCATTACGCAGTATTTT. Translation gives CASSLPRGGFGVITQYF.

The chain has TRBV3-1 and TRBJ2-5, with a tentative D call TRBD1 (5 bases). CDR3 length: 14 amino acids. Trimming pared 1 base from V and 5 bases from J, leaving 11 bases between. Per germline, CDR1 LGHDT and CDR2 YNNKEL (reference sequence). In nucleotides, the CDR3 is TGTGCCAGCAGCCAAGGCCCAGGGCACGAGACCCAGTACTTC. Translation gives CASSQGPGHETQYF.